These 28 T cell receptor beta chains share one sample of origin, sequenced in a study of regulatory T cells in long-lasting Graves disease. Time point reported: persistent/refractory GD, antithyroid drugs over 5 years with positive TRAb. Scientists built the TCR library using RNA that was extracted from PBMCs. According to the study, TCR beta libraries were built with iRepertoire HTBI primers and CDR3-region Arm-PCR. MiXCR was run by TCRdb on the multiplex PCR reads, yielding one entry per CDR3 protein. The sample lists some 430,000 distinct CDR3 sequences, roughly a fifth occurring once. The input for sequencing was peripheral blood mononuclear cells (PBMCs), taken when the disease was refractory, from a patient treated with antithyroid drugs. The receptor source for this set is a female donor with Graves disease.

The chain is built from TRBV19 and TRBJ2-2; D uncertain. From germline, CDR1 is LNHDA and CDR2 SQIVND (reference sequence). V was pared by 9 bases and J by 8 bases, with 16 bases between. The CDR3 loop spans 13 amino acids. CDR3 region: CASYHGFSGELFF. CDR3 in DNA: TGTGCCAGCTACCATGGGTTTTCAGGGGAGCTGTTTTTT.

This clonotype showed up just a few times. This chain links TRBV28 with TRBJ1-5; D not resolved. From germline, CDR1 is MDHEN and CDR2 SYDVKM. The CDR3 consists of 15 residues. The ends were cut back, 5 bases at V and 1 base at J, with 12 bases in the middle. DNA for the CDR3: TGTGCCAGCAGTATGTACAGAGGAAGCAATCAGCCCCAGCATTTT. Amino acid sequence: CASSMYRGSNQPQHF.

This clonotype was counted ten times or more. The chain joins TRBV28 to TRBJ2-2; D not certain. Germline assignment: CDR1 MDHEN and CDR2 SYDVKM. Trimming took 3 bases from V and 1 from J, leaving 12 bases between them. CDR3 length equals 16 residues. This chain's CDR3 is CASSFQRRLNTGELFF. The CDR3 DNA sequence: TGTGCCAGCAGTTTCCAAAGACGGTTGAACACCGGGGAGCTGTTTTTT.

With respect to this clonotype: A much larger clone is a single base away; this may be a read error. Here the CDR3 reads CASSHGTVLSNTGAFF. The CDR3 region has the DNA TGTGCCAGTAGTCACGGGACTGTACTATCGAACACTGGAGCTTTCTTT. The V gene is TRBV19, the J gene TRBJ1-1; possibly TRBD1 for D (5 bases). This CDR3 is built from 16 residues. CDR1 is LNHDA, CDR2 SQIVND, per germline (reference sequence).

This clonotype was picked up a small number of times. CDR3 nucleotides: TGTGCCAGCAGGCACCGGGATAAAGAGACCCAGTACTTC. Translation gives CASRHRDKETQYF. The J gene is TRBJ2-5, the V gene TRBV11-1; a possible D gene is TRBD2 (5 bases). CDR3 length: 13 amino acids. V was cut by 6 bases and J by 3 bases, with 11 bases left in between. The germline V gene has CDR1 SGHAT and CDR2 FQDESV (reference sequence).

This clonotype was seen a few times. Relative to the germline gene, one junction end is altered; a read error may explain this. The chain employs TRBV7-2 and TRBJ1-1; D call uncertain. The length of the CDR3 is 15 residues. From germline, CDR1 is SGHTA and CDR2 FQGNSA. The CDR3: CASSLRPVVGTEAFF. In nucleotides, the CDR3 is TGTGCCAGCAGCTTAAGACCCGTAGTAGGCACTGAAGCTTTCTTC.

The table lists this clonotype with a few counts. V and J are TRBV20-1 and TRBJ2-7; the match to TRBD2 covers 7 bases. The length of the CDR3 is 16 residues. Trimming at V came to 1 base and at J to 4 bases, leaving 13 bases not matched to a gene. Germline V gene sequence: CDR1 DFQATT, CDR2 SNEGSKA (reference sequence). CDR3 coding DNA: TGCAGTGCTAGAGTTATGCGGGAGTACCGCCCTTACGAGCAGTACTTC. Its protein is CSARVMREYRPYEQYF.

Ten or more counts support this clonotype. The CDR3: CASLSTGKGFSNQPQHF. In nucleotides, the CDR3 is TGTGCCAGTCTTTCGACAGGGAAAGGTTTTAGCAATCAGCCCCAGCATTTT. The V call is TRBV6-1, the J call TRBJ1-5, with 7 nucleotides matching TRBD1. CDR3 length: 17 residues. The V and J ends lost 9 bases and 0 bases, in that order; junction bases with no gene match: 14. Per germline, CDR1 MNHNS and CDR2 SASEGT.

Ten or more counts support this clonotype. The chain employs TRBV7-2 and TRBJ2-5, with D perhaps matching TRBD2 (5 bases). Per the germline V gene, CDR1 is SGHTA and CDR2 is FQGNSA. Trimming pared 5 bases from V and 5 bases from J, leaving 15 bases between. The CDR3 is 14 amino acids. The CDR3 reads CASSRGGRAETQYF. For the CDR3, the DNA is TGTGCCAGCAGCCGCGGAGGACGGGCGGAGACCCAGTACTTC.

This clonotype has a count of ten or more. The chain links TRBV7-9 to TRBJ2-7; possible D gene TRBD2, 6 bases. Germline V gene data show CDR1 as SEHNR and CDR2 as FQNEAQ (reference sequence). Trimming left V 6 bases short and J 0 bases short, with 15 bases between. The CDR3 sequence is 15 residues long. The CDR3 loop reads CASSLPRDSSYEQYF. CDR3 bases: TGTGCCAGCAGTTTACCCCGGGACTCCTCCTACGAGCAGTACTTC. Full variable domain (rest looked up from reference TRBV7-9 and TRBJ2-7): DTGVSQNPRHKITKRGQNVTFRCDPISEHNRLYWYRQTLGQGPEFLTYFQNEAQLEKSRLLSDRFSAERPKGSFSTLEIQRTEQGDSAMYLCASSLPRDSSYEQYFGPGTRLTVT.

This clonotype was detected many times. The rearrangement uses TRBV20-1 and TRBJ2-5; D ambiguous. Trimming left V 5 bases short and J 3 bases short, with 4 bases between. This CDR3 spans 10 amino acids. Per germline, CDR1 DFQATT and CDR2 SNEGSKA (reference sequence). As DNA, the CDR3 is TGCAGTGCTGTCGAAGAGACCCAGTACTTC. It encodes CSAVEETQYF.

A word on this clonotype: This clone may be a read error of a much larger clone one base away. This chain joins TRBV6-1 and TRBJ1-5, with TRBD1 matching over 10 bases. CDR1 is MNHNS, CDR2 SASEGT, per germline. The CDR3 covers 18 residues. J was trimmed by 5 bases and V by 3 bases; bases with no gene match: 13. The CDR3 DNA sequence: TGTGCCAGCAGTGATTGGGGGACAGGGGTAATAGGCGATCAGCCCCAGCATTTT. This gives the protein CASSDWGTGVIGDQPQHF.

This clonotype was detected only once. This chain connects TRBV4-3 to TRBJ2-7; 7 positions match TRBD1. This CDR3 is built from 17 residues. Germline assignment: CDR1 LGHNA and CDR2 YSLEER. The ends lost 0 bases at V and 0 bases at J; junction bases unmatched: 8. The CDR3 DNA is TGCGCCAGCAGCCAAGAAGCGAGACAGGGTAGCTCCTACGAGCAGTACTTC. Encoded protein: CASSQEARQGSSYEQYF.

The chain employs TRBV7-6 and TRBJ2-6, with a weak D call TRBD1 (6 bases). CDR3 length equals 16 residues. The V end was cut by 1 base, the J end by 1 base, with 8 bases between. CDR1 is SGHVS, CDR2 FNYEAQ, per germline. The CDR3, as DNA: TGTGCCAGCAGCTTAGACAGGGATTCTGGGGCCAACGTCCTGACTTTC. As protein: CASSLDRDSGANVLTF. Based on the CDR3 plus reference TRBV7-6 and TRBJ2-6, the full variable domain is GAGVSQSPRYKVTKRGQDVALRCDPISGHVSLYWYRQALGQGPEFLTYFNYEAQQDKSGLPNDRFSAERPEGSISTLTIQRTEQRDSAMYRCASSLDRDSGANVLTFGAGSRLTVL.

This clonotype has just a few counts. This chain connects TRBV24-1 to TRBJ2-5, with 9 nucleotides matching TRBD2. Germline trimming cut 5 bases from V and 2 bases from J; bases unmatched to any gene: 2. This CDR3 contains 14 residues. Germline CDR1 reads KGHDR; CDR2 reads SFDVKD. CDR3 residues: CATSASGIQETQYF. The CDR3 DNA is TGTGCCACCAGTGCTAGCGGGATACAAGAGACCCAGTACTTC.

V is TRBV5-4 and J is TRBJ1-6; D is perhaps TRBD1 (6 bases). The CDR3 loop spans 14 amino acids. Trimming pared 5 bases from V and 8 bases from J, leaving 14 bases between. CDR1 and CDR2 (germline): SGHNT, YYREEE (reference sequence). The CDR3: CASSIRGGDSPLHF. The CDR3 DNA sequence: TGTGCCAGCAGTATACGTGGGGGCGATTCACCCCTCCACTTT.

Of note for this clonotype: A junction boundary mismatches the germline segment, possibly from a read error. The genes are TRBV5-1 and TRBJ2-1; possibly TRBD2 for D (7 bases). Germline V lookup: CDR1 SGHRS, CDR2 YFSETQ. The CDR3 extends over 15 amino acids. The CDR3 sequence is CASSLRGAGYSEQFF. The CDR3 nucleotides read TGCGCCAGCAGCTTGCGGGGGGCAGGGTACAGTGAGCAGTTCTTC. Based on the CDR3 plus reference TRBV5-1 and TRBJ2-1, the full variable domain is KAGVTQTPRYLIKTRGQQVTLSCSPISGHRSVSWYQQTPGQGLQFLFEYFSETQRNKGNFPGRFSGRQFSNSRSEMNVSTLELGDSALYLCASSLRGAGYSEQFFGPGTRLTVL.

This clonotype was seen repeatedly, ten times or more. The chain employs TRBV19 and TRBJ1-5, with a possible D match to TRBD1 (6 bases). In germline, CDR1 is LNHDA, CDR2 SQIVND (reference sequence). The V end lost 5 bases, the J end lost 5 bases, and 22 bases lay between the germline ends. The CDR3 covers 17 residues. CDR3 amino acids: CASSFGQRGFRDQPQHF. The CDR3 region has the DNA TGTGCCAGTAGTTTCGGACAGCGGGGCTTTCGGGATCAGCCCCAGCATTTT.

V usage is TRBV12-5 and J usage is TRBJ2-3; 11 bases align to TRBD1. The CDR3 runs 15 residues. Germline V CDR1 and CDR2: LGHNT, FRNRAP. Trimming cost V 6 bases and J 7 bases; bases outside gene matches: 9. The CDR3: CASGPRTGGWNTQYF. Here the CDR3 DNA reads TGTGCTAGTGGGCCCCGGACAGGGGGCTGGAATACGCAGTATTTT.

This clonotype occurred a few times. The CDR3 loop is CASSQDERSGTEAFF. The CDR3 nucleotides read TGTGCCAGCAGCCAAGATGAGAGGTCGGGCACTGAAGCTTTCTTT. The V call is TRBV3-1, the J call TRBJ1-1, with D hard to call. V was pared by 0 bases and J by 4 bases, with 12 bases between. The CDR3 covers 15 residues. Germline CDR1 is LGHDT and CDR2 is YNNKEL (reference sequence).

This clonotype has more than one count but fewer than ten. This chain joins TRBV18 and TRBJ2-7; perhaps D is TRBD1 or TRBD2 (7 bases each). With 6 bases removed from V and 9 bases from J, the gap between germline ends came to 18 bases. CDR3 length: 13 amino acids. In germline, CDR1 is KGHSH, CDR2 LQKENI. CDR3 protein: CASSPGEGAGQYF. Written as DNA, the CDR3 is TGTGCCAGCTCCCCCGGGGAGGGGGCCGGGCAGTACTTC.

This clonotype was detected many times. The chain is built from TRBV28 and TRBJ2-5, with 8 nucleotides matching TRBD1. The CDR3 is made up of 18 amino acids. Germline-derived CDR1 and CDR2 are MDHEN and SYDVKM. Trimming cost V 3 bases and J 2 bases; bases outside gene matches: 14. CDR3 protein: CASSFESGAGGEQETQYF. In DNA, the CDR3 is TGTGCCAGCAGTTTCGAGTCCGGGGCAGGGGGCGAACAAGAGACCCAGTACTTC.

V gene TRBV4-3 combines with J gene TRBJ1-1; D might be TRBD1 (5 bases). Trimming left V 1 base short and J 4 bases short, with 16 bases between. The CDR3 has 16 amino acids. Germline CDR1 is LGHNA and CDR2 is YSLEER. The CDR3 DNA reads as TGCGCCAGCAGCCAAGTCCAGAGGGGATTGGGCACTGAAGCTTTCTTT. This translates into CASSQVQRGLGTEAFF.

This clonotype was picked up a small number of times. The DNA of the CDR3 is TGCAGTGCTAGAGCCTTAAAGTCCTCGGGGGATTTGCCCTACGAGCAGTACTTC. Translating gives CSARALKSSGDLPYEQYF. The chain employs TRBV20-1 and TRBJ2-7, with D perhaps matching TRBD2 (6 bases). The V end was cut by 1 base, the J end by 2 bases, with 24 bases between. CDR3 length: 18 amino acids. Germline-derived CDR1 and CDR2 are DFQATT and SNEGSKA (reference sequence).

This clonotype turned up a few times. The chain combines TRBV7-9 with TRBJ1-1; maybe TRBD1 (5 bases). Germline V gene lookup returns CDR1 SEHNR and CDR2 FQNEAQ (reference sequence). CDR3 length equals 15 residues. The V end lost 3 bases, the J end lost 4 bases, and 15 bases lay between the germline ends. CDR3 sequence: CASSFSVGEVTEAFF. The CDR3 nucleotides read TGTGCCAGCAGCTTTTCAGTGGGGGAGGTCACTGAAGCTTTCTTT.

The chain couples TRBV28 to TRBJ2-7; 16 bases agree with TRBD2. The assigned J gene may be wrong: the sequence end matches TRBJ2-1 better. CDR1 and CDR2 from the germline V gene are MDHEN and SYDVKM. CDR3 length: 21 amino acids. The DNA of the CDR3 is TGTGCCAGCAGTTTCGAGATAGGGACTAGCGGGGGGGCTCGGGGGAACAATGAGCAGTTCTTC. This translates into CASSFEIGTSGGARGNNEQFF.

The chain links TRBV7-8 to TRBJ1-5; D remains unclear. Trimming removed 3 bases at V and 2 bases at J, with 14 bases between. Germline V gives CDR1 SGHVS, CDR2 FQNEAQ. The CDR3 is 16 residues long. CDR3 in amino acids: CASSLYLAGGNQPQHF. CDR3 bases: TGTGCCAGCAGCTTGTACCTCGCCGGGGGCAATCAGCCCCAGCATTTT.

A word on this clonotype: This may be a read error, as it is one base from a much larger clone. The conserved phenylalanine or tryptophan is not found at the CDR3 terminus, so this likely reflects a read error. CDR3 loop: CASSYSVGETSPLHL. CDR3 DNA: TGTGCCAGCAGTTACTCGGTTGGGGAAACATCACCCCTCCACCTT. The genes are TRBV6-2 or TRBV6-3 and TRBJ1-6; D remains unclear. The length of the CDR3 is 15 residues. Germline lookup yields CDR1 MNHEY and CDR2 SVGEGT. The V end lost 0 bases, the J end lost 10 bases, and 13 bases lay between the germline ends.